Shown below are 3 T cell receptor beta chains from a single sample sequenced in a study of post-analysis software for immune sequencing data. The authors incorporated unique molecular identifiers into the TCR beta cDNA libraries. MiXCR, applied by TCRdb to the PCR reads, yields one record per CDR3 protein. This sample carries about 770,000 distinct CDR3 sequences, 40% to 55% of them seen once, and the ten largest clones take roughly 4.4%. What these receptors recognize is not known. Whole-study results and caveats: In patients, TRBV5-6, TRBV5-1 and TRBV20-1 belonged to four or five TRBV segments found more frequently than in controls.

Source material: blood. These receptors were taken from a girl between 10 and 17 years old with multiple sclerosis.

This chain links TRBV20-1 with TRBJ1-2; a weak D match, TRBD1 (5 bases). Per the germline V gene, CDR1 is DFQATT and CDR2 is SNEGSKA (reference sequence). This CDR3 region has 12 residues. As DNA, the CDR3 is TGCACCGCTGAGGGGCATAGCTATGGCTACACCTTC. The encoded protein is CTAEGHSYGYTF.

This clonotype was seen more than once but under ten times. This sequence joins TRBV7-9 and TRBJ2-5; D uncertain. The ends were cut back, 5 bases at V and 2 bases at J, with 12 bases in the middle. CDR1 and CDR2 from the germline V gene are SEHNR and FQNEAQ (reference sequence). This CDR3 comprises 14 residues. The chain's CDR3 is CASSIIPKQETQYF. In DNA, the CDR3 is TGTGCCAGCAGCATAATCCCAAAACAAGAGACCCAGTACTTC.

J is TRBJ2-7 and V is TRBV27, with 8 bases matching TRBD1. The CDR3 is 15 residues long. V trimming: 6 bases; J trimming: 5 bases; junction bases outside the gene matches: 12. CDR1 MNHEY and CDR2 SMNVEV come from the germline V gene (reference sequence). This CDR3 is CASSPYDRGLNEQYF. The DNA of the CDR3 is TGTGCCAGCAGCCCCTACGACAGGGGCCTTAACGAGCAGTACTTC.